Shown below are 15 T cell receptor beta chains from a single sample sequenced in a study of cytomegalovirus exposure and HLA in healthy donors. PCR primers comprised 60 Vbeta and 13 Jbeta primers. Using immunoSEQ multiplex PCR, the repertoire was profiled, and TCRdb retains in-frame clones only, with some absent. The data show around 130,000 clones, and the top ten clones hold 2%. Sample: PBMCs. The receptors were gathered from a woman aged 60 to 75 in good health and CMV-seronegative.

The genes are TRBV6-6 and TRBJ2-2; tentative D call: TRBD1 (5 bases). V shed 5 bases and J shed 1 base, with 11 bases lying between them. This CDR3 has 15 amino acids. Germline loops: CDR1 MNHNY, CDR2 SVGAGI (reference sequence). CDR3: CASSQPTENTGELFF. The CDR3 bases are TGTGCCAGCAGTCAGCCGACAGAGAACACCGGGGAGCTGTTTTTT.

The chain joins TRBV7-9 to TRBJ1-4; TRBD1 agrees at 9 bases. Germline CDR1 and CDR2: SEHNR and FQNEAQ (reference sequence). The CDR3 is 14 amino acids. The J segment lost 8 bases and the V segment lost 5 bases, leaving 6 bases of the junction unmatched. CDR3 in DNA: TGTGCCAGCAGCCCGGGACAGGGAGTAGAAAAACTGTTTTTT. Encoded protein: CASSPGQGVEKLFF.

The chain has TRBV6-1 and TRBJ2-3; 9 positions match TRBD2. In germline, CDR1 is MNHNS, CDR2 SASEGT. The ends lost 6 bases at V and 1 base at J; junction bases unmatched: 5. The CDR3 covers 15 residues. CDR3 region: CASRIAGARTDTQYF. In DNA form, the CDR3 reads TGTGCCAGCAGGATAGCGGGGGCACGCACAGATACGCAGTATTTT.

The CDR3 DNA reads as TGTGCCAGCAGCTTAACTAGCGGGGGGCCCTACGAGCAGTACTTC. Encoded protein: CASSLTSGGPYEQYF. The rearrangement links TRBV7-2 to TRBJ2-7; 12 bases are shared with TRBD2. The CDR3 sequence is 15 residues long. Germline V gives CDR1 SGHTA, CDR2 FQGNSA. The V and J ends lost 2 bases and 2 bases, in that order; junction bases with no gene match: 1.

The rearrangement links TRBV27 to TRBJ1-2; no reliable D call. Germline lookup yields CDR1 MNHEY and CDR2 SMNVEV (reference sequence). This CDR3 region has 13 residues. Trimming removed 3 bases at V and 2 bases at J, with 7 bases between. CDR3 region: CASSLRQNYGYTF. Written as DNA, the CDR3 is TGTGCCAGCAGTTTGCGGCAGAACTATGGCTACACCTTC.

The chain links TRBV5-4 to TRBJ1-2; the match to TRBD1 covers 9 bases. J was trimmed by 6 bases and V by 4 bases; bases with no gene match: 1. CDR1 and CDR2 (germline): SGHNT, YYREEE (reference sequence). The CDR3 consists of 12 residues. CDR3 in amino acids: CASSRDRDGYTF. CDR3 DNA sequence: TGTGCCAGCAGCCGGGACAGGGATGGCTACACCTTC.

The rearrangement joins TRBV12-1 to TRBJ1-4; TRBD1 was called by the table and not checked on the DNA. TRBV12-1 is a pseudogene locus. This CDR3 is 15 amino acids long. The CDR3, as DNA: TGTGCCAGCAGCTCCTCGACAGGGTTTAATGAAAAACTGTTTTTT. Protein: CASSSSTGFNEKLFF.

The chain joins TRBV7-9 to TRBJ1-1, with D possibly being TRBD1 (5 bases). V dropped 3 bases and J dropped 5 bases, with 16 bases sitting between them. The CDR3 length is 15 residues. Germline V lookup: CDR1 SEHNR, CDR2 FQNEAQ (reference sequence). The CDR3 DNA sequence: TGTGCCAGCAGCTTTATAGCAAGCGGGGGGACTGAAGCTTTCTTT. Its translation: CASSFIASGGTEAFF.

The chain recombines TRBV5-1 with TRBJ2-7, with TRBD2 matching over 11 bases. This CDR3 region has 14 residues. Germline V lookup: CDR1 SGHRS, CDR2 YFSETQ. V shed 5 bases, J shed 3 bases, and the junction held 4 bases outside the gene matches. The CDR3 here is CASSSGTSGYEQYF. DNA for the CDR3: TGCGCCAGCAGTTCGGGGACTAGCGGCTACGAGCAGTACTTC. The whole variable domain, remainder taken from reference TRBV5-1 and TRBJ2-7, is KAGVTQTPRYLIKTRGQQVTLSCSPISGHRSVSWYQQTPGQGLQFLFEYFSETQRNKGNFPGRFSGRQFSNSRSEMNVSTLELGDSALYLCASSSGTSGYEQYFGPGTRLTVT.

V and J are TRBV4-1 and TRBJ2-1, with a tentative D call TRBD1 (6 bases). CDR1 MGHRA and CDR2 YSYEKL come from the germline V gene. V lost 3 bases and J 9 bases, leaving 15 bases between the germline ends. The CDR3 runs to 14 residues. This CDR3 is CASSQILTGREQFF. The CDR3 DNA is TGCGCCAGCAGCCAGATCTTGACAGGTCGTGAGCAGTTCTTC.

V usage is TRBV7-3 and J usage is TRBJ2-2; 10 bases match TRBD1. The CDR3 is made up of 16 amino acids. CDR1 and CDR2 (germline): SGHTA, FQGTGA. V lost 6 bases to trimming and J lost 5 bases; unmatched junction nucleotides: 9. The CDR3, as DNA: TGTGCCAGCAGTGCCCCGGGACAGGGGTCTACCGGGGAGCTGTTTTTT. Translated: CASSAPGQGSTGELFF.

The chain employs TRBV6-4 and TRBJ2-3; D is perhaps TRBD2 (5 bases). This CDR3 region has 13 residues. The V and J ends lost 3 bases and 1 base respectively, with 5 bases between them. Germline V gene data show CDR1 as MRHNA and CDR2 as SNTAGT. The CDR3 nucleotides are TGTGCCAGCAGTGAGCGGGGCACAGATACGCAGTATTTT. Amino acids: CASSERGTDTQYF.

The chain links TRBV10-3 to TRBJ2-3; D is possibly TRBD1 (6 bases). V was shortened by 0 bases and J by 1 base, with 8 bases between the two germline ends. CDR1 and CDR2 (germline): ENHRY, SYGVKD. The CDR3 contains 15 residues. This CDR3 is CAISESSGGTDTQYF. CDR3 DNA sequence: TGTGCCATCAGTGAGTCCTCAGGGGGCACAGATACGCAGTATTTT.

The chain couples TRBV7-8 to TRBJ1-4; D possibly corresponds to TRBD1 (5 bases). Trimming shortened V by 4 bases and J by 3 bases, and 15 bases separated the two germline ends. The CDR3 runs 16 residues. Germline V CDR1 and CDR2: SGHVS, FQNEAQ. The CDR3 bases are TGTGCCAGCAGCTACCGACAGTCCGGATCTAATGAAAAACTGTTTTTT. It is translated as CASSYRQSGSNEKLFF.

V gene TRBV4-2 combines with J gene TRBJ2-2; the match to TRBD2 covers 9 bases. This CDR3 has 18 residues. Unmatched junction bases numbered 9, after V lost 0 bases and J lost 4 bases. Germline V gene data show CDR1 as LGHNA and CDR2 as YNFKEQ. The CDR3 sequence is CASSQDSLAGGPTGELFF. CDR3 nucleotides: TGTGCCAGCAGCCAAGATTCACTGGCGGGGGGGCCCACCGGGGAGCTGTTTTTT.